This TCR beta chain was documented in a study of T-cell reconstitution after alpha-beta-depleted transplantation in children. Construction of the TCRbeta library involved unique molecular identifiers. Using its own MiXCR run on the PCR reads, TCRdb lists one record per CDR3 protein. Found here are some 200,000 distinct CDR3 sequences, more than 14% of them singletons; the top ten hold roughly an eighth. Sequencing used PBMCs from the stem cell graft donor, obtained from the stem cell graft. The receptor's source is a human donor who donated a stem cell graft to a child with acute lymphoblastic leukemia.

The chain's CDR3 is CASSYSRWGLEDYGYTF. CDR3 sequence (DNA): TGTGCCAGCAGTTACTCGAGGTGGGGGCTAGAAGACTATGGCTACACCTTC. This chain uses TRBV6-5 with TRBJ1-2; D is perhaps TRBD1 (6 bases). Germline V gene sequence: CDR1 MNHEY, CDR2 SVGAGI. The V end lost 0 bases, the J end lost 3 bases, and 17 bases lay between the germline ends. The CDR3 length is 17 residues.